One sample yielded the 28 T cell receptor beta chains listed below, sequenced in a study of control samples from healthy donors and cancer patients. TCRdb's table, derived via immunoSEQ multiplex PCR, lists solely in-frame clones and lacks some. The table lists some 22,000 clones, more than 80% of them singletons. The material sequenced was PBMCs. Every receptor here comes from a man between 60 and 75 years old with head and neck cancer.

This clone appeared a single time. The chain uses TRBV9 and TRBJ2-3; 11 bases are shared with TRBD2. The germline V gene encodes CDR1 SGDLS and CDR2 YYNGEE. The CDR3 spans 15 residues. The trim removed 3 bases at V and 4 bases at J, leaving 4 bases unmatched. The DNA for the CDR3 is TGTGCCAGCAGCGGATTAGCGGGAGGGGCAGATACGCAGTATTTT. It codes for CASSGLAGGADTQYF.

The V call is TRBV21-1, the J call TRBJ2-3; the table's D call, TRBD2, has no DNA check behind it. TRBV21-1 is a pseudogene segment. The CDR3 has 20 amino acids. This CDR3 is CASSKPPGSGSNHCTDTQYF. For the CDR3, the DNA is TGTGCCAGCAGCAAACCGCCTGGTAGCGGGAGTAACCACTGCACAGATACGCAGTATTTT.

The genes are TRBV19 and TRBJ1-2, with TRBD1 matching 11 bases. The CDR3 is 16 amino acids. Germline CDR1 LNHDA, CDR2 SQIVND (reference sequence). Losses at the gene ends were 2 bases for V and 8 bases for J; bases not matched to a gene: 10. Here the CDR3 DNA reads TGTGCCAGTAGTATATTAATCTCGGACAGGGGGCTCGGCTACACCTTC. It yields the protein CASSILISDRGLGYTF. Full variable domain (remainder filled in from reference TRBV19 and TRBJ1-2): DGGITQSPKYLFRKEGQNVTLSCEQNLNHDAMYWYRQDPGQGLRLIYYSQIVNDFQKGDIAEGYSVSREKKESFPLTVTSAQKNPTAFYLCASSILISDRGLGYTFGSGTRLTVV.

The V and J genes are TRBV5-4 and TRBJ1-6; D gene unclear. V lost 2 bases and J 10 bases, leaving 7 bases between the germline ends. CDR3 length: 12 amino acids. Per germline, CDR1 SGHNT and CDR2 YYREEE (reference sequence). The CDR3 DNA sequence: TGTGCCAGCAGCTTTTTAAGCTCACCCCTCCACTTT. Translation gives CASSFLSSPLHF.

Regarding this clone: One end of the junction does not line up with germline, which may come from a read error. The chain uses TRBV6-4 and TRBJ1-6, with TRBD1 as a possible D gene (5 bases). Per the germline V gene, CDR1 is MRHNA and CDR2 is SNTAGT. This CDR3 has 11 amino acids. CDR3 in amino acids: CASSDGTAWNF. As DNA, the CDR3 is TGTGCCAGCAGTGACGGGACGGCTTGGAACTTT.

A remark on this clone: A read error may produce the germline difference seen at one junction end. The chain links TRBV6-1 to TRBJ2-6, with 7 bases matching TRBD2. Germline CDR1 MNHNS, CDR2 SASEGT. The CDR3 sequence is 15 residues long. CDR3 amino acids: CASSEAGFGANVLTF. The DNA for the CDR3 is TGTGCCAGCAGCGAAGCGGGGTTTGGGGCCAACGTCCTGACTTTC.

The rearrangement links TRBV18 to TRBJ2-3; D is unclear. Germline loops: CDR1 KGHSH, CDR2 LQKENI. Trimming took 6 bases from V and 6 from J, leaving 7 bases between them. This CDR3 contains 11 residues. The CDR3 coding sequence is TGTGCCAGCTCGCATTCGGATACGCAGTATTTT. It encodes CASSHSDTQYF.

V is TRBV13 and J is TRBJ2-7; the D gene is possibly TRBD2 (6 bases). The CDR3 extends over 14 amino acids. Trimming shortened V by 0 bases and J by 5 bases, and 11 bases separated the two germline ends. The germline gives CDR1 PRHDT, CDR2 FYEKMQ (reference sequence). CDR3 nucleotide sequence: TGTGCCAGCAGCTTAGGACTAGCTTCTCACGAGCAGTACGTC. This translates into CASSLGLASHEQYV.

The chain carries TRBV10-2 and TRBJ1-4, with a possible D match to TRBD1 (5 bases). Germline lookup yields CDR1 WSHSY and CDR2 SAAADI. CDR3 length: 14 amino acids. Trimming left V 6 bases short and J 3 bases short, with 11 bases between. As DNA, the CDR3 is TGCGCCAGCAGGACAATGGGGCCTAATGAAAAACTGTTTTTT. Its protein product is CASRTMGPNEKLFF.

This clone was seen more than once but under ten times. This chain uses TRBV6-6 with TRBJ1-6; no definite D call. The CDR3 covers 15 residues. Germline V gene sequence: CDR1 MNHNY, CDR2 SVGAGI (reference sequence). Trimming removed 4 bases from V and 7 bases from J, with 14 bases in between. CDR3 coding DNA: TGTGCCAGCAGTTCCGGAGGGTGGACGAATTCACCCCTCCACTTT. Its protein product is CASSSGGWTNSPLHF.

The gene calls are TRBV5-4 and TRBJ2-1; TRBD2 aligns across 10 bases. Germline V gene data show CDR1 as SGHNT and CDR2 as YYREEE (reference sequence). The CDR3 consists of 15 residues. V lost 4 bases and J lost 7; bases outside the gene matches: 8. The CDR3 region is CASSMLAGEGNEQFF. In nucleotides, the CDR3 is TGTGCCAGCAGCATGCTAGCGGGAGAGGGGAATGAGCAGTTCTTC.

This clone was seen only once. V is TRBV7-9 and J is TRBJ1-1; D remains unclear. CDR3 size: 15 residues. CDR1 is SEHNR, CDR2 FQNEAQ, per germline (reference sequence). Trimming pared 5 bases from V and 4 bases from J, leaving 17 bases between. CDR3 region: CASSPPDTKATEAFF. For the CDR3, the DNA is TGTGCCAGCAGCCCACCGGATACTAAGGCCACTGAAGCTTTCTTT.

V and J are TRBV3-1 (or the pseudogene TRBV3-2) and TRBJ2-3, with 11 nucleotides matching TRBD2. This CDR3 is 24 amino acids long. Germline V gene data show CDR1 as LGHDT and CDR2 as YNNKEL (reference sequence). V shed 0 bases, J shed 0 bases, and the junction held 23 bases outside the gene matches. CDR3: CASSQEVSLAGAILRWASTDTQYF. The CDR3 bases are TGTGCCAGCAGCCAAGAGGTATCACTAGCGGGAGCCATTCTGAGGTGGGCAAGCACAGATACGCAGTATTTT.

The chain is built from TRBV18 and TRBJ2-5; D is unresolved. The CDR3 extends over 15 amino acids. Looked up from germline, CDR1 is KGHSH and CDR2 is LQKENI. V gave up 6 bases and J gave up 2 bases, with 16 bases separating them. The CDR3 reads CASSPLSDSQETQYF. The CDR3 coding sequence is TGTGCCAGCTCCCCTCTCAGCGACTCACAAGAGACCCAGTACTTC.

The CDR3 nucleotides read TGTGCCAGCAGCTCGGGACGGGAGGAGTCCTACGAGCAGTACGTC. This gives the protein CASSSGREESYEQYV. The chain couples TRBV7-9 to TRBJ2-7; 7 nucleotides agree with TRBD2. There are 15 residues in the CDR3. The V gene end was trimmed by 4 bases and the J gene end by 1 base; junction bases not matched to a gene: 7. CDR1 SEHNR and CDR2 FQNEAQ come from the germline V gene (reference sequence).

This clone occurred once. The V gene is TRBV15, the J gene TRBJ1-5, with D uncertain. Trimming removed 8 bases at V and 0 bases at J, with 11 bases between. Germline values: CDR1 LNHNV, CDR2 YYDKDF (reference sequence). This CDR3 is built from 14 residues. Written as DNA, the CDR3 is TGTGCCACCTCGACGGCTTATAGCAATCAGCCCCAGCATTTT. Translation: CATSTAYSNQPQHF.

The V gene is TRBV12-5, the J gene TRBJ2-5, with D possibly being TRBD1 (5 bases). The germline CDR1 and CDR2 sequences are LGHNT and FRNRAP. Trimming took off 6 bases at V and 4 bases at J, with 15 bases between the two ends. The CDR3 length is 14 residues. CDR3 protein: CASGPGHLRETQYF. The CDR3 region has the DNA TGTGCTAGTGGCCCCGGACATCTACGAGAGACCCAGTACTTC. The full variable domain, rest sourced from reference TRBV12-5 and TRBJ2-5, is DARVTQTPRHKVTEMGQEVTMRCQPILGHNTVFWYRQTMMQGLELLAYFRNRAPLDDSGMPKDRFSAEMPDATLATLKIQPSEPRDSAVYFCASGPGHLRETQYFGPGTRLLVL.

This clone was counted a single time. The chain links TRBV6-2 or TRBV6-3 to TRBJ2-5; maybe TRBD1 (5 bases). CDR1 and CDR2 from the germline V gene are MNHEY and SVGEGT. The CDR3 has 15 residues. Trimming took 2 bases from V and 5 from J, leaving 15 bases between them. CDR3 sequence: CASSYLGATDETQYF. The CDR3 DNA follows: TGTGCCAGCAGTTACCTAGGGGCTACGGATGAGACCCAGTACTTC.

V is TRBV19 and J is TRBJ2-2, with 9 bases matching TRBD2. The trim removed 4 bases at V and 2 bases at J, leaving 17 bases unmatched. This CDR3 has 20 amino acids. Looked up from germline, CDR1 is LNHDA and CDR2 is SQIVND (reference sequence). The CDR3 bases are TGTGCCAGTAGTACTAGGACTCGTAGCGGGAGATCTGGAAACACCGGGGAGCTGTTTTTT. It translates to CASSTRTRSGRSGNTGELFF.

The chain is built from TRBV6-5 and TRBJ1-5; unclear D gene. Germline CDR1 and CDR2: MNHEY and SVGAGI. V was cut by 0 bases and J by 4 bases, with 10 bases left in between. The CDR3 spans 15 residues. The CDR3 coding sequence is TGTGCCAGCAGTTACTCGGGAATTACTAATCAGCCCCAGCATTTT. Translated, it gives CASSYSGITNQPQHF.

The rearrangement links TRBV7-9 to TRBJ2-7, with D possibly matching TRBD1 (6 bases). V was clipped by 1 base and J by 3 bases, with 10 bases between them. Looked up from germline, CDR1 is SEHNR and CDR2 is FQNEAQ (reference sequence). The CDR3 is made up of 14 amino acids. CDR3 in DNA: TGTGCCAGCAGCTTAGGGGGACACTACTACGAGCAGTACGTC. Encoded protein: CASSLGGHYYEQYV.

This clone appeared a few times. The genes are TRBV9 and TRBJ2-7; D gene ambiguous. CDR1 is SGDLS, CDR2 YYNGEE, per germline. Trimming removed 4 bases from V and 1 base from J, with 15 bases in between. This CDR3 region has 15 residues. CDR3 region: CASSPGSRPSYEQYF. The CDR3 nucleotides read TGTGCCAGCAGCCCCGGCTCGCGGCCTTCCTACGAGCAGTACTTC.

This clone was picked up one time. The CDR3 spells CASSPLGGDRNTEAFF. CDR3 nucleotides: TGCGCCAGCAGCCCCCTGGGGGGTGACAGGAACACTGAAGCTTTCTTT. V usage is TRBV5-1 and J usage is TRBJ1-1, with a weak D call TRBD1 (5 bases). The CDR3 is made up of 16 amino acids. CDR1 is SGHRS and CDR2 is YFSETQ in the germline V gene. V lost 4 bases, J lost 1 base, and 17 bases lay in between.

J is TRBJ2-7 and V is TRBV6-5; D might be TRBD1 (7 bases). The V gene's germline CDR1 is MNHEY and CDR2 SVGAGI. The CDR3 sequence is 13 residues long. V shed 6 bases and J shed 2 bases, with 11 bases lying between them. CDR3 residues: CASSPRGAYEQYV. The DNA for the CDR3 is TGTGCCAGCAGCCCCAGGGGGGCCTACGAGCAGTACGTC.

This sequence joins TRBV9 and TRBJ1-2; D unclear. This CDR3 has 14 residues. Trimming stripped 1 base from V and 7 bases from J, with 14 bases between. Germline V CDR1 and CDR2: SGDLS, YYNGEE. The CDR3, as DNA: TGTGCCAGCAGCGTATTGGAGGGCTCGGCTGGCTACACCTTC. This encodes CASSVLEGSAGYTF.

The CDR3 DNA sequence: TGTGCCAGTAACGAAGGCCTCACTCGAAACTATGGCTACACCTTC. Its protein product is CASNEGLTRNYGYTF. The chain links TRBV19 to TRBJ1-2; no firm D call. V lost 7 bases and J lost 2, with 17 bases in between. Germline V lookup: CDR1 LNHDA, CDR2 SQIVND (reference sequence). The CDR3 covers 15 residues.

The CDR3 DNA is TGTGCCAGCAGCGTAGGTCCAAGTAGCAATCAGCCCCAGCATTTT. This codes for CASSVGPSSNQPQHF. The chain is built from TRBV9 and TRBJ1-5, with D uncertain. Between the trimmed V and J ends, which lost 0 bases and 0 bases, there was a span of 7 bases. Per the germline V gene, CDR1 is SGDLS and CDR2 is YYNGEE. This CDR3 has 15 residues. Full variable domain (outside the CDR3, taken from reference TRBV9 and TRBJ1-5): DSGVTQTPKHLITATGQRVTLRCSPRSGDLSVYWYQQSLDQGLQFLIQYYNGEERAKGNILERFSAQQFPDLHSELNLSSLELGDSALYFCASSVGPSSNQPQHFGDGTRLSIL.

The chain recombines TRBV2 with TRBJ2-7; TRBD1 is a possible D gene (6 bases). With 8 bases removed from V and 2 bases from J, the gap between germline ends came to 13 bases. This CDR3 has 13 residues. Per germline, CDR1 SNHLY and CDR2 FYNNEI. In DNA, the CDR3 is TGTGCCAGCTCTCGACAGGCCACCTACGAGCAGTACGTC. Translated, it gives CASSRQATYEQYV.